The present entry profiles one TCR beta chain with its context. What it binds is unknown. This sample was taken from a study of radiation and T cells in renal cell carcinoma. Study outcomes and limitations: Top tumor clonotypes rose in blood 2 weeks post-radiation, then contracted.

The V and J ends lost 2 bases and 0 bases respectively, with 11 bases between them. Looked up from germline, CDR1 is MDHEN and CDR2 is SYDVKM. The CDR3 has 16 residues. Time point in this sample: blood 4 weeks post-SBRT, at nephrectomy. As to treatment: 15 Gy SBRT to primary tumor, nephrectomy 4 weeks later. Nephrectomy followed 15 Gy stereotactic body radiation by 4 weeks. Blood was sampled at baseline, 2 weeks and 4 weeks after SBRT. The patient's renal cell carcinoma had clear cell pathology. Assay: immunoSEQ multiplex PCR; the TCRdb copy retains only in-frame clones and omits some. The table lists about 170,000 clones, 88% of them singletons.

This clonotype was sampled from a woman in her fifties or sixties with renal cell carcinoma. This sample comprised blood, obtained from a patient whose treatment included radiotherapy and nephrectomy. This rearrangement joins TRBV28 to TRBJ2-4; D could derive from TRBD1 or TRBD2 (5 bases each). Here the CDR3 DNA reads TGTGCCAGCAGTTTAGGGGACCGCATAGCCAAAAACATTCAGTACTTC. Amino acids: CASSLGDRIAKNIQYF. The whole variable domain, remainder taken from reference TRBV28 and TRBJ2-4, is DVKVTQSSRYLVKRTGEKVFLECVQDMDHENMFWYRQDPGLGLRLIYFSYDVKMKEKGDIPEGYSVSREKKERFSLILESASTNQTSMYLCASSLGDRIAKNIQYFGAGTRLSVL.